This T cell receptor (beta chain) came from a study of cytomegalovirus exposure and HLA in healthy donors. Study findings and constraints: As a later analysis showed, several of the most significant clusters appeared to be linked to common viral pathogens. Sequencing probably produced one cluster of sequence variants that were highly shared.

Primers: 60 Vbeta forward and 13 Jbeta reverse. Sequencing was performed with immunoSEQ multiplex PCR; in TCRdb, only in-frame clones are kept and a portion is missing. In the table there are 120,000 to 150,000 clones, over 60% of which are singletons. CDR1 LNHNV and CDR2 YYDKDF come from the germline V gene (reference sequence). The CDR3 extends over 16 amino acids. V gave up 1 base and J gave up 1 base; unmatched junction bases: 6. A remark on this clone: What it binds is unknown.

The J gene is TRBJ1-1, the V gene TRBV15; 7 nucleotides match TRBD1. Source material: PBMCs. The TCR originated in a female donor in good health and CMV-seronegative. CDR3 bases: TGTGCCACCAGCAGAGCTCAGGGGGTTGGGAACACTGAAGCTTTCTTT. Protein sequence: CATSRAQGVGNTEAFF.